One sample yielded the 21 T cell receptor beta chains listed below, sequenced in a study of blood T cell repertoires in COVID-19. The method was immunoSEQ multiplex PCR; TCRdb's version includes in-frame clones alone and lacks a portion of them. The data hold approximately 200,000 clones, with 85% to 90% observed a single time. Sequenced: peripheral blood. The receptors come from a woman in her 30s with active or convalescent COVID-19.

The CDR3 sequence is CAWTPGLDAFF. CDR3 DNA: TGTGCCTGGACACCCGGACTGGATGCTTTCTTT. The chain recombines TRBV30 with TRBJ1-1; D is unresolved. The ends were cut back, 4 bases at V and 11 bases at J, with 14 bases in the middle. CDR1 GTSNPN and CDR2 SVGIG come from the germline V gene (reference sequence). There are 11 residues in the CDR3.

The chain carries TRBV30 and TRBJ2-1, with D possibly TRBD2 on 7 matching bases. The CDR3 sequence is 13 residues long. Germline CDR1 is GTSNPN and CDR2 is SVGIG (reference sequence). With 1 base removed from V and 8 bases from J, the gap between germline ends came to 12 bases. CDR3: CAWSGGGGDEQFF. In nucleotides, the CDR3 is TGTGCCTGGAGTGGGGGGGGCGGGGATGAGCAGTTCTTC.

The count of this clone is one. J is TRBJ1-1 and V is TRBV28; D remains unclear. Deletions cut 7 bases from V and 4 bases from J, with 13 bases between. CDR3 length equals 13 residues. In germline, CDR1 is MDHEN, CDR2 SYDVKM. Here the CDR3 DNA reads TGTGCCAGCACCGGGGTGTATGGCACTGAAGCTTTCTTT. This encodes CASTGVYGTEAFF.

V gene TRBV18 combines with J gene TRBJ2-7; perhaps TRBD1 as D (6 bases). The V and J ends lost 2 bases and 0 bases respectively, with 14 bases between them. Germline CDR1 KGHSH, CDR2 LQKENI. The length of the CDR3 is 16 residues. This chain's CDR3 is CASSPRAQGNSYEQYF. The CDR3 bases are TGTGCCAGCTCACCAAGGGCGCAGGGGAACTCCTACGAGCAGTACTTC.

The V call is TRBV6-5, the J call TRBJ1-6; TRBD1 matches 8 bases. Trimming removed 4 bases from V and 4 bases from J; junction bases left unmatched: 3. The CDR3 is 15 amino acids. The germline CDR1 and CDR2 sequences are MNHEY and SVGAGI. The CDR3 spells CASSSTGGYNSPLHF. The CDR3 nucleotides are TGTGCCAGCAGTTCCACAGGGGGTTATAATTCACCCCTCCACTTT.

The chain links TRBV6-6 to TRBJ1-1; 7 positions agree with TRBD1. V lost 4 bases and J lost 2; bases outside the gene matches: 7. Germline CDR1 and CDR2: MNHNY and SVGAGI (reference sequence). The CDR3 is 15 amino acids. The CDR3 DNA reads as TGTGCCAGCAGTTTCCGACAGGGAACAAACACTGAAGCTTTCTTT. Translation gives CASSFRQGTNTEAFF.

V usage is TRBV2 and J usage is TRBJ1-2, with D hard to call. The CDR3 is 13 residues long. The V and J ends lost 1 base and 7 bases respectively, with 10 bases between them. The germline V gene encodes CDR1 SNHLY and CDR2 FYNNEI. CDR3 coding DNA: TGTGCCAGCAGTGAAGTTAGGGAGGGTGGCTACACCTTC. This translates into CASSEVREGGYTF.

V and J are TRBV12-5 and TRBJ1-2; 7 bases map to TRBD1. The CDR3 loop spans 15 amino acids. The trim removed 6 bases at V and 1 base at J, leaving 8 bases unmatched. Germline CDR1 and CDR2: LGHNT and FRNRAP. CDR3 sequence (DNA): TGTGCTAGTGGACGGGACAGCCCTAATAACTATGGCTACACCTTC. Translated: CASGRDSPNNYGYTF.

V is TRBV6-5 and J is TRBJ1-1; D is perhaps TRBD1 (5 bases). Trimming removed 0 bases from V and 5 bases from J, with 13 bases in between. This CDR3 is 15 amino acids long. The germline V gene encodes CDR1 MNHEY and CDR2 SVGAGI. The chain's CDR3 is CASSYSYRRGTEAFF. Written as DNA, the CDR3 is TGTGCCAGCAGTTACTCTTATCGGAGGGGAACTGAAGCTTTCTTT.

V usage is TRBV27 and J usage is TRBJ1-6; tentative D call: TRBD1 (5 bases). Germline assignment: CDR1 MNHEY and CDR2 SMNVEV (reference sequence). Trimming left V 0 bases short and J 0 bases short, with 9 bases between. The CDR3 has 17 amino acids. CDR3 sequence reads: CASSLSQGSSYNSPLHF. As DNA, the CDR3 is TGTGCCAGCAGTTTATCGCAGGGTAGCTCCTATAATTCACCCCTCCACTTT.

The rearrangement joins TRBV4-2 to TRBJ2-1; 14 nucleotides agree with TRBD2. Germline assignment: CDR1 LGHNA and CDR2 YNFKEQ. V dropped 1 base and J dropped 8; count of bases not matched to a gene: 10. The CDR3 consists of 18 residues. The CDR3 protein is CASSQVGTTSGRAHEQFF. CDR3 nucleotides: TGTGCCAGCAGCCAAGTCGGGACGACTAGCGGGAGGGCCCATGAGCAGTTCTTC.

CDR3 coding DNA: TGTGCCAGCAGCTTAGATCGGAGCACTGAAGCTTTCTTT. Its translation: CASSLDRSTEAFF. The J gene is TRBJ1-1, the V gene TRBV11-3; no firm D call. Trimming pared 0 bases from V and 4 bases from J, leaving 6 bases between. The germline V gene has CDR1 SGHNT and CDR2 YENEEA. There are 13 residues in the CDR3.

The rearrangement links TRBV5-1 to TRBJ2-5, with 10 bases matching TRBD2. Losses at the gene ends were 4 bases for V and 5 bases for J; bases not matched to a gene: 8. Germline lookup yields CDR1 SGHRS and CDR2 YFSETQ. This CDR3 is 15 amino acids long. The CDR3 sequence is CASSGLAGVGETQYF. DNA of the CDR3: TGCGCCAGCAGCGGGCTAGCGGGAGTGGGGGAGACCCAGTACTTC.

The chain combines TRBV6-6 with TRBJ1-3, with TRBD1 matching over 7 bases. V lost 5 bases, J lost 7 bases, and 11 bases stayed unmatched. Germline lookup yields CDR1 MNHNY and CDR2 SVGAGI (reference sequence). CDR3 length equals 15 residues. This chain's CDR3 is CASSDRDFLSNTIYF. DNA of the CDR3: TGTGCCAGCAGTGACAGGGACTTCCTAAGCAACACCATATATTTT.

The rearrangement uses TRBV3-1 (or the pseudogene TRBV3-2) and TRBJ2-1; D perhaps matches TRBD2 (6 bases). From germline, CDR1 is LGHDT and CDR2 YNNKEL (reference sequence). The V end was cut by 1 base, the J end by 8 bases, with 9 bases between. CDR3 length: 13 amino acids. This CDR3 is CASSQVGGDEQFF. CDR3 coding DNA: TGTGCCAGCAGCCAAGTAGGAGGGGATGAGCAGTTCTTC.

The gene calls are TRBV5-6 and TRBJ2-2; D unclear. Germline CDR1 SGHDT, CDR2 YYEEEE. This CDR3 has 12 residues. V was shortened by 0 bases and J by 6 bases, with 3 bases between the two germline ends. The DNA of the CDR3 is TGTGCCAGCAGCTTGGGAGCCGGGGAGCTGTTTTTT. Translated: CASSLGAGELFF.

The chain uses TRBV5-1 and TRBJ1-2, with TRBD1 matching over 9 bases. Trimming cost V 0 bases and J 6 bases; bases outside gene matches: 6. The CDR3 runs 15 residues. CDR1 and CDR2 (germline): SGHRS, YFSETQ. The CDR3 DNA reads TGCGCCAGCAGCTTGGAAGGAGACAGGGGGGATGGCTACACCTTC. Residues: CASSLEGDRGDGYTF. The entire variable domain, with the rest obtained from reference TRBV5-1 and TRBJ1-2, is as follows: KAGVTQTPRYLIKTRGQQVTLSCSPISGHRSVSWYQQTPGQGLQFLFEYFSETQRNKGNFPGRFSGRQFSNSRSEMNVSTLELGDSALYLCASSLEGDRGDGYTFGSGTRLTVV.

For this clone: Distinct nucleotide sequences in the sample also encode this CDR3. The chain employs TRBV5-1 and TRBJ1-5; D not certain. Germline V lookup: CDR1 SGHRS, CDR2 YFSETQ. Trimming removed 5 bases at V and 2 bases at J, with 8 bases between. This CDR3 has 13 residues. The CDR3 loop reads CASSPEGNQPQHF. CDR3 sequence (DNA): TGCGCCAGCAGTCCTGAGGGCAATCAGCCCCAGCATTTT.

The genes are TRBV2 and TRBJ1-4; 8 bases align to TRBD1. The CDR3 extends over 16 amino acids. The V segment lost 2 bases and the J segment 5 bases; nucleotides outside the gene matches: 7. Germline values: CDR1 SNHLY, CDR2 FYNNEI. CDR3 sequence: CASSEQGARANEKLFF. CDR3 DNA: TGTGCCAGCAGTGAACAGGGGGCGCGAGCAAATGAAAAACTGTTTTTT.

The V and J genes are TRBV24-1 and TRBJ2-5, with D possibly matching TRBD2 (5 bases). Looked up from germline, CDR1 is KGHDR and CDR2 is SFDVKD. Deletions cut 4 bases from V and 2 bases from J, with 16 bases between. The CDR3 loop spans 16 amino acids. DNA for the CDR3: TGTGCCACCAGTGACCGGGAAACAACAATTCAAGAGACCCAGTACTTC. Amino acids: CATSDRETTIQETQYF.

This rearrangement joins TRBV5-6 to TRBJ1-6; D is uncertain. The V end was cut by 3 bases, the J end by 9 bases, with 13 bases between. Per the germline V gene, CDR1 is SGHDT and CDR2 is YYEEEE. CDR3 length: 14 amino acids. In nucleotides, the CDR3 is TGTGCCAGCAGCTCCGACCAACCGGGTTCACCCCTCCACTTT. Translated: CASSSDQPGSPLHF.